The entry below describes one TCR beta chain. The entry originates in a study of blood T cells in healthy people across ages. The germline V and J ends were trimmed by 5 bases and 1 base, with 9 bases remaining between them. From germline, CDR1 is MNHGY and CDR2 SAAAGT. The CDR3 consists of 13 residues. Primers used in a second PCR of roughly 7 to 12 cycles were a sample-barcoded 5' primer and a J-beta primer mix. Each CDR3 protein gets one entry after TCRdb re-called the 5' RACE reads with MiXCR. The sample consists of hundreds of thousands of distinct CDR3 sequences, about 28% of them appearing once.

The chain employs TRBV6-8 and TRBJ2-7; no clear D. This clonotype was sampled from a woman of 80 years or more in good health. The sequenced material came from blood. The CDR3 reads CASSIVRSYEQYF. CDR3 nucleotides: TGTGCCAGCAGTATCGTGAGATCCTACGAGCAGTACTTC.